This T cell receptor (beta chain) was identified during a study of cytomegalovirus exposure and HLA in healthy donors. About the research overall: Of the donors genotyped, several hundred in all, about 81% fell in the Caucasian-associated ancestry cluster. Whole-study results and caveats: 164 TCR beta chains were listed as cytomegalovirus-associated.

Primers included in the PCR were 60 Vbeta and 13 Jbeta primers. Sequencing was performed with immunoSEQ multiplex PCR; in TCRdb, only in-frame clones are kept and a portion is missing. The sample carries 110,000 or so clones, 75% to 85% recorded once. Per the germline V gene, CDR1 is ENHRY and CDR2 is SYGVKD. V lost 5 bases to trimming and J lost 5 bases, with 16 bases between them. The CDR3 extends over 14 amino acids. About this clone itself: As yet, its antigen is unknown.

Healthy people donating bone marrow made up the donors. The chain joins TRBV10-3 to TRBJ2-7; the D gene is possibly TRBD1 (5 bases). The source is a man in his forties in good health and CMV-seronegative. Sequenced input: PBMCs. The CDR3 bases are TGTGCCATCAGTAGACCAGGGCCAGTTAACGAGCAGTACTTC. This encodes CAISRPGPVNEQYF.